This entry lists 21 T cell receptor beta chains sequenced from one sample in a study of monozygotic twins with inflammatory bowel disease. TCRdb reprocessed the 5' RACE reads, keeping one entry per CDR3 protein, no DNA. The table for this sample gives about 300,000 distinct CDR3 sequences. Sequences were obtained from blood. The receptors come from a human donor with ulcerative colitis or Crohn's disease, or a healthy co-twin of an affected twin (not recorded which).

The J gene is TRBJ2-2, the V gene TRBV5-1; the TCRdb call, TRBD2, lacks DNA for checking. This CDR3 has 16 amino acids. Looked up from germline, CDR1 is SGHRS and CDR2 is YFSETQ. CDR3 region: CASGRLAGDLTGELFF.

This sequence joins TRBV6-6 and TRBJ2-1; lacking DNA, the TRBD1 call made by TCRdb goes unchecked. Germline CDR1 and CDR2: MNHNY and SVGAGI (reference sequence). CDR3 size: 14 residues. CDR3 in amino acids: CASSQAGDYNEQFF.

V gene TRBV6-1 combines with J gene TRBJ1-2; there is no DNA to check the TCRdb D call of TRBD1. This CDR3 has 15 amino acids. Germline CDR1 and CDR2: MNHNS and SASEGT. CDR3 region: CASRNRDRGPGGYTF.

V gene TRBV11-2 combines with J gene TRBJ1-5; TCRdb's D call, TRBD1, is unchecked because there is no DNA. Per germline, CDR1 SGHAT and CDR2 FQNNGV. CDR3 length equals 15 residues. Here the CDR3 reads CASSRGKYSNQPQHF.

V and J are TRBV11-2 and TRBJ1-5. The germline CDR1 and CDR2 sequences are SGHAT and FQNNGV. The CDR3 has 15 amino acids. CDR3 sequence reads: CASSLDYSSGQPQHF. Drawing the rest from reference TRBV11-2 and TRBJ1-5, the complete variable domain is EAGVAQSPRYKIIEKRQSVAFWCNPISGHATLYWYQQILGQGPKLLIQFQNNGVVDDSQLPKDRFSAERLKGVDSTLKIQPAKLEDSAVYLCASSLDYSSGQPQHFGDGTRLSIL.

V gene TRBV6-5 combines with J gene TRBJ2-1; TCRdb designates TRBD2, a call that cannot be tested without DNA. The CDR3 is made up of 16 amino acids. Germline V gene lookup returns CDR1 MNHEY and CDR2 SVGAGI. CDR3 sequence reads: CASSYSPSGRANEQFF.

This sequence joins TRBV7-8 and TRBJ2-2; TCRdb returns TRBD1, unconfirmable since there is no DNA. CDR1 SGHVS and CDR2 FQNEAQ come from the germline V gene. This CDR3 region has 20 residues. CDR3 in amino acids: CASSSPRDRGGLVNTGELFF.

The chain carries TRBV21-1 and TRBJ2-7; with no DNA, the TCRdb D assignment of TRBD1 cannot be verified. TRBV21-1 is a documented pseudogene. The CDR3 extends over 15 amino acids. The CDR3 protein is CASSKEGTKPYEQYF.

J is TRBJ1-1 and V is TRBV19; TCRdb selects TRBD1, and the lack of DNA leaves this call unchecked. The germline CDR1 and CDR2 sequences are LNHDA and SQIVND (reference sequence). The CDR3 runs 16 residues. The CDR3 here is CASSKTGGWENTEAFF. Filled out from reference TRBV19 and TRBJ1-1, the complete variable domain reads DGGITQSPKYLFRKEGQNVTLSCEQNLNHDAMYWYRQDPGQGLRLIYYSQIVNDFQKGDIAEGYSVSREKKESFPLTVTSAQKNPTAFYLCASSKTGGWENTEAFFGQGTRLTVV.

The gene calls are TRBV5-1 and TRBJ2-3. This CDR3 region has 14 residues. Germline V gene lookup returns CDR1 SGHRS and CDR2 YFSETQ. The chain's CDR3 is CASSFEASTDTQYF.

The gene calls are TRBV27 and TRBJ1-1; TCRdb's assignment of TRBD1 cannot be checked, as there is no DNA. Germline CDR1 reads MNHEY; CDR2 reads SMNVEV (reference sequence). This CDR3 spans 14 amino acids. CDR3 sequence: CASSLNFAHTEAFF.

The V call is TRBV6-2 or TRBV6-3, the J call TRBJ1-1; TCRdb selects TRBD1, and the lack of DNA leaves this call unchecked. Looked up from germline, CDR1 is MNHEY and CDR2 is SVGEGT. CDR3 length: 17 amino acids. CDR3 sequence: CASSLLRGQGLFYEAFF.

The CDR3 sequence is CASSYGIGGTYEQYF. The chain recombines TRBV6-5 with TRBJ2-7; the TCRdb D gene call, TRBD1, has no DNA to confirm it. Germline V lookup: CDR1 MNHEY, CDR2 SVGAGI. The length of the CDR3 is 15 residues.

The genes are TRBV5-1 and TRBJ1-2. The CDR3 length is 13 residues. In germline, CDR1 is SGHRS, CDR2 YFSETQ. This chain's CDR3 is CASSNPTDYGYTF.

The CDR3 sequence is CASSQDPLAGGRNEQFF. This rearrangement joins TRBV4-3 to TRBJ2-1; TCRdb proposes TRBD2, but this gene call is untestable without DNA. The germline V gene has CDR1 LGHNA and CDR2 YSLEER. The CDR3 has 17 amino acids.

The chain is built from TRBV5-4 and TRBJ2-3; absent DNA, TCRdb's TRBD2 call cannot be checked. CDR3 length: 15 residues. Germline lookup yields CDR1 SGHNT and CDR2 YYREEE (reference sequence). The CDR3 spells CASSFSGGAIDTQYF. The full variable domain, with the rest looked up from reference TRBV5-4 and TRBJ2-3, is ETGVTQSPTHLIKTRGQQVTLRCSSQSGHNTVSWYQQALGQGPQFIFQYYREEENGRGNFPPRFSGLQFPNYSSELNVNALELDDSALYLCASSFSGGAIDTQYFGPGTRLTVL.

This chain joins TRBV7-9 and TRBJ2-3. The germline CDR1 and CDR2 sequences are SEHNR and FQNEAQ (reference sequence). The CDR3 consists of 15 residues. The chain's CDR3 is CASSLILASTDTQYF.

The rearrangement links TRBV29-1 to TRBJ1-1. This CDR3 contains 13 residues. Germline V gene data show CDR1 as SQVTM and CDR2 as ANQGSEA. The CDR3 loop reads CSVEGRENTEAFF.

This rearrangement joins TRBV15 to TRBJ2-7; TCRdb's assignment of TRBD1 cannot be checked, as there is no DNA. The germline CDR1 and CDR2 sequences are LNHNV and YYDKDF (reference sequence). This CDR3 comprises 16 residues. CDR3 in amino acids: CATSRDSGTGPNEQYF.

The CDR3 sequence: CASSLAGYEGGYTF. The V and J genes are TRBV7-8 and TRBJ1-2. This CDR3 is 14 amino acids long. The germline V gene encodes CDR1 SGHVS and CDR2 FQNEAQ.

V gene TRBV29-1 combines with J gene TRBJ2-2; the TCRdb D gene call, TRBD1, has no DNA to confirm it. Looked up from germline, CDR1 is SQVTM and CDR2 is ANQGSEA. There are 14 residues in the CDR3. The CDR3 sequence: CSARDRQNTGELFF.